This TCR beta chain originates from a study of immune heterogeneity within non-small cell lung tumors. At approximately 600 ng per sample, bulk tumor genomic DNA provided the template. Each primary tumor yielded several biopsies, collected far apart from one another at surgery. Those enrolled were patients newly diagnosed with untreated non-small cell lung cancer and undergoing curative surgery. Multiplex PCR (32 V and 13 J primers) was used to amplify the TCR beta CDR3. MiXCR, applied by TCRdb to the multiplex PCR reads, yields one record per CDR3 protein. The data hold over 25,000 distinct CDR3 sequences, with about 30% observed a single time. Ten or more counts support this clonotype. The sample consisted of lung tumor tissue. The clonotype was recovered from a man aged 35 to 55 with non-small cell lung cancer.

CDR3 nucleotides: TGTGCCAGCAGTTTCCAGCGGGCCGCCTCCTACGAGCAGTACTTC. This sequence encodes CASSFQRAASYEQYF. The rearrangement joins TRBV27 to TRBJ2-7, with D possibly matching TRBD2 (6 bases). V dropped 3 bases and J dropped 0 bases, with 12 bases sitting between them. The CDR3 length is 15 residues. Looked up from germline, CDR1 is MNHEY and CDR2 is SMNVEV (reference sequence).